What follows is one T cell receptor beta chain and its context. Its antigen is unknown. This entry belongs to a study of identical twins. General observations from the study: While abundant cord blood beta clonotypes carried fewer insertions, memory repertoires showed no such pattern. Possibly, invariant MAIT and iNKT cells partly confounded zero-insertion analyses. Models predicted too little out-of-frame TCR alpha sharing in monozygotic twins.

Germline V gene lookup returns CDR1 LNHNV and CDR2 YYDKDF (reference sequence). Trimming at V came to 0 bases and at J to 6 bases, leaving 8 bases not matched to a gene. The CDR3 has 16 amino acids. Template switching added a universal primer site; cDNA carried unique molecular identifiers. TCRdb processed the 5' RACE reads anew with MiXCR; each CDR3 protein has one entry. The sample lists fewer than 650,000 distinct CDR3 sequences, over 8.5% occurring once. The same specimen was also included in a second study, on yellow fever vaccine responses in identical twins.

The clonotype comes from a woman younger than 30 in good health. The chain carries TRBV15 and TRBJ2-7, with 10 bases aligning to TRBD1. The sequencing sample was made of PBMCs. The CDR3 region is CATSRDFPGQGSEQYF. The CDR3 DNA sequence: TGTGCCACCAGCAGAGATTTCCCGGGACAGGGGTCCGAGCAGTACTTC.